A single sample is the source of the 20 T cell receptor beta chains below, sequenced in a study of blood T cells in healthy people across ages. The second PCR ran about 6 to 11 cycles with a sample-barcoded 5' primer and J-beta primers. TCRdb processed the 5' RACE reads anew with MiXCR; each CDR3 protein has one entry. The repertoire has 1.5 million to 2 million distinct CDR3 sequences, roughly 27% of them found once; the top ten carry over 7%. Sequencing used blood. These receptor sequences come from a woman aged 30 to 39 in good health.

The chain carries TRBV7-9 and TRBJ1-4, with 7 bases fitting TRBD1. Germline V gene lookup returns CDR1 SEHNR and CDR2 FQNEAQ (reference sequence). This CDR3 is built from 16 residues. Losses at the gene ends were 5 bases for V and 2 bases for J; bases not matched to a gene: 8. CDR3 residues: CASSPHRGWTNEKLFF. CDR3 sequence (DNA): TGTGCCAGCAGCCCCCACAGGGGATGGACTAATGAAAAACTGTTTTTT.

This clonotype was observed a handful of times. The chain employs TRBV7-2 and TRBJ2-1; 9 positions agree with TRBD1. The CDR3 totals 14 residues. Looked up from germline, CDR1 is SGHTA and CDR2 is FQGNSA. With V trimmed by 3 bases and J by 9 bases, 6 bases remained unmatched. The CDR3 protein is CASSLGQGNGEQFF. The DNA for the CDR3 is TGTGCCAGCAGCTTGGGACAGGGAAACGGTGAGCAGTTCTTC.

V usage is TRBV6-2 or TRBV6-3 and J usage is TRBJ2-3; 10 bases are shared with TRBD2. The CDR3 has 16 amino acids. Germline assignment: CDR1 MNHEY and CDR2 SVGEGT. Germline trimming cut 6 bases from V and 6 bases from J; bases unmatched to any gene: 12. The CDR3 DNA sequence: TGTGCCAGCAGACGGAGCGGGGGGGCAGAAGGCGATACGCAGTATTTT. As protein: CASRRSGGAEGDTQYF.

For this clonotype: Given a much more abundant clone one base away, this may be a read error. The V and J genes are TRBV20-1 and TRBJ2-7, with 9 nucleotides matching TRBD1. The germline V gene has CDR1 DFQATT and CDR2 SNEGSKA (reference sequence). The CDR3 loop spans 14 amino acids. Trimming cost V 5 bases and J 4 bases; bases outside gene matches: 9. For the CDR3, the DNA is TGCAGTGCTGACGGGACAGGGCAAAGGTACGAGCAGTACTTC. Its translation: CSADGTGQRYEQYF.

This clonotype was detected only a few times. The chain joins TRBV9 to TRBJ1-1, with a weak D call TRBD1 (5 bases). CDR3 length: 13 amino acids. CDR1 SGDLS and CDR2 YYNGEE come from the germline V gene. Deletions cut 3 bases from V and 6 bases from J, with 12 bases between. Here the CDR3 DNA reads TGTGCCAGCAGCGCCAGGGCAGGGTCTGAAGCTTTCTTT. It yields the protein CASSARAGSEAFF.

This chain uses TRBV6-1 with TRBJ1-4, with D perhaps TRBD1 (5 bases). CDR3 length: 14 amino acids. The germline gives CDR1 MNHNS, CDR2 SASEGT. Trimming stripped 5 bases from V and 5 bases from J, with 12 bases between. The CDR3 is CASSSGTENEKLFF. CDR3 DNA sequence: TGTGCCAGCAGTTCCGGGACGGAAAATGAAAAACTGTTTTTT.

The chain employs TRBV7-7 and TRBJ1-1; D gene unclear. This CDR3 contains 11 residues. V was trimmed by 5 bases and J by 8 bases, leaving 9 bases between them. CDR1 and CDR2 (germline): SSHAT, FNYEAQ (reference sequence). The chain's CDR3 is CASSIPSEAFF. CDR3 bases: TGTGCCAGCAGCATACCATCGGAAGCTTTCTTT.

CDR3 amino acids: CASSYEVAGRGQETQYF. CDR3 coding DNA: TGTGCCAGCAGTTACGAGGTAGCGGGGCGGGGGCAAGAGACCCAGTACTTC. The rearrangement uses TRBV6-2 or TRBV6-3 and TRBJ2-5, with TRBD2 matching 8 bases. Germline loops: CDR1 MNHEY, CDR2 SVGEGT. V lost 2 bases and J lost 2; bases outside the gene matches: 10. This CDR3 spans 17 amino acids.

The rearrangement joins TRBV10-3 to TRBJ2-3; D is unresolved. The CDR3 sequence is 9 residues long. V dropped 11 bases and J dropped 6 bases, with 6 bases sitting between them. The germline gives CDR1 ENHRY, CDR2 SYGVKD. CDR3 in DNA: TGTGCCGTCCGGGATACGCAGTATTTT. Translated: CAVRDTQYF.

A note on this clonotype: This may stem from a read error, because a much larger clone lies one nucleotide away. The chain joins TRBV6-5 to TRBJ2-7; possibly TRBD2 for D (5 bases). This CDR3 spans 14 amino acids. CDR1 and CDR2 (germline): MNHEY, SVGAGI. CDR3 nucleotides: TGTGTCAGCACCGAAGATAGGGAGCCCTACGAGCAGTACTTC. This translates into CVSTEDREPYEQYF.

V and J are TRBV7-2 and TRBJ1-2; D remains unclear. The germline V gene encodes CDR1 SGHTA and CDR2 FQGNSA. The germline V and J ends were trimmed by 0 bases and 3 bases, with 14 bases remaining between them. This CDR3 spans 16 amino acids. CDR3 sequence: CASSLAVGWRDYGYTF. CDR3 in DNA: TGTGCCAGCAGCTTAGCTGTAGGGTGGCGGGACTATGGCTACACCTTC. Supplemented by reference TRBV7-2 and TRBJ1-2, the full variable domain reads GAGVSQSPSNKVTEKGKDVELRCDPISGHTALYWYRQSLGQGLEFLIYFQGNSAPDKSGLPSDRFSAERTGGSVSTLTIQRTQQEDSAVYLCASSLAVGWRDYGYTFGSGTRLTVV.

In its sample, this clonotype was seen a few times. J is TRBJ2-6 and V is TRBV5-1; maybe TRBD2 (6 bases). V was shortened by 1 base and J by 0 bases, with 11 bases between the two germline ends. Germline V lookup: CDR1 SGHRS, CDR2 YFSETQ. This CDR3 comprises 17 residues. The CDR3 DNA follows: TGCGCCAGCAGCTTGTGGAGGGACCCCTCTGGGGCCAACGTCCTGACTTTC. Translating it yields CASSLWRDPSGANVLTF.

The chain combines TRBV7-2 with TRBJ2-5, with D perhaps given as TRBD1 or TRBD2 (5 bases each). Germline V gene data show CDR1 as SGHTA and CDR2 as FQGNSA. Trimming took 4 bases from V and 7 from J, leaving 19 bases between them. This CDR3 is built from 15 residues. The CDR3 is CASSYGTPVRGTQYF. Written as DNA, the CDR3 is TGTGCCAGCAGCTACGGGACGCCGGTGAGGGGGACCCAGTACTTC.

The gene calls are TRBV5-1 and TRBJ2-4; D is perhaps TRBD1 or TRBD2 (5 bases each). Germline V gene data show CDR1 as SGHRS and CDR2 as YFSETQ. This CDR3 is built from 14 residues. V lost 3 bases and J 13 bases, leaving 20 bases between the germline ends. CDR3 in amino acids: CASSWEGVGSEQYF. CDR3 coding DNA: TGCGCCAGCAGCTGGGAAGGGGTAGGGAGTGAGCAGTACTTC.

J is TRBJ1-3 and V is TRBV5-1; a possible D gene is TRBD1 (5 bases). Germline loops: CDR1 SGHRS, CDR2 YFSETQ. The CDR3 length is 16 residues. The V gene lost 2 bases and the J gene lost 4 bases, with 16 bases spanning the gap. CDR3 residues: CASSFVGGTAGNTIYF. Here the CDR3 DNA reads TGCGCCAGCAGCTTCGTCGGGGGAACCGCCGGAAACACCATATATTTT.

The DNA for the CDR3 is TGTGCCAGCAGCACCGGGACTAGCAGAAGCACAGATACGCAGTATTTT. It is translated as CASSTGTSRSTDTQYF. The chain combines TRBV7-2 with TRBJ2-3, with 9 bases that match TRBD2. The trim removed 5 bases at V and 0 bases at J, leaving 6 bases unmatched. Germline lookup yields CDR1 SGHTA and CDR2 FQGNSA. The CDR3 has 16 residues.

The J gene is TRBJ2-1, the V gene TRBV29-1; no reliable D call. V was pared by 3 bases and J by 12 bases, with 18 bases between. Germline CDR1 reads SQVTM; CDR2 reads ANQGSEA. The CDR3 runs 13 residues. This CDR3 reads CSVEVRAPDGQFF. The CDR3 DNA reads TGCAGCGTTGAGGTCCGGGCGCCGGATGGGCAGTTCTTC.

Of note for this clonotype: A much larger clone is a single base away; this may be a read error. The chain joins TRBV27 to TRBJ2-4; maybe TRBD1 (6 bases). The better agreement between TRBJ2-7 and the DNA end casts doubt on the J call. CDR3 length: 17 residues. The germline CDR1 and CDR2 sequences are MNHEY and SMNVEV (reference sequence). CDR3 protein: CASSLSRLAGTHYEQYF. CDR3 bases: TGTGCCAGCAGTTTATCCCGTCTAGCCGGGACACACTACGAGCAGTACTTC.

This CDR3 reads CASRGQSLMNTEAFF. CDR3 DNA sequence: TGTGCCAGTAGGGGACAGAGCCTAATGAACACTGAAGCTTTCTTT. The V gene is TRBV19, the J gene TRBJ1-1, with TRBD1 matching over 7 bases. The CDR3 sequence is 15 residues long. Germline assignment: CDR1 LNHDA and CDR2 SQIVND (reference sequence). Losses at the gene ends were 6 bases for V and 0 bases for J; bases not matched to a gene: 7.

The rearrangement links TRBV2 to TRBJ2-4, with D maybe TRBD2 (6 bases). Per germline, CDR1 SNHLY and CDR2 FYNNEI. V lost 9 bases and J lost 13, with 22 bases in between. This CDR3 has 13 amino acids. CDR3 nucleotide sequence: TGTGCCAGTGGCGGGGAACCCTACAATGAGCAGTACTTC. Translated: CASGGEPYNEQYF.